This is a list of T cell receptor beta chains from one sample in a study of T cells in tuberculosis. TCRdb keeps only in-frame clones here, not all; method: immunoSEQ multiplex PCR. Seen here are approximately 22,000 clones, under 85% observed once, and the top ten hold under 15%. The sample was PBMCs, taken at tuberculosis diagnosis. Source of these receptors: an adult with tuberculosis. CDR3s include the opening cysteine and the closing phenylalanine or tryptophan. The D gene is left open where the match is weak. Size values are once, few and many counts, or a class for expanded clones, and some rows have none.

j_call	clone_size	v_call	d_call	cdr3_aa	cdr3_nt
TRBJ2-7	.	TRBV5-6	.	CASSPLGRPLEQYF	TGTGCCAGCAGCCCCCTGGGCAGGCCTCTCGAGCAGTACTTC
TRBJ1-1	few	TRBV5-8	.	CASSFRSLSNEAFF	TGTGCCAGCAGTTTTCGGTCTTTGTCAAATGAAGCTTTCTTT
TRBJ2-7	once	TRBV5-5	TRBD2	CASSLEVGLAGLYEQYF	TGTGCCAGCAGCTTGGAGGTCGGACTAGCGGGACTCTACGAGCAGTACTTC
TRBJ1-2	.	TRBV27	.	CASSTGPGGRNSYGYTF	TGTGCCAGCAGTACCGGGCCCGGGGGGAGGAATAGCTATGGCTACACCTTC
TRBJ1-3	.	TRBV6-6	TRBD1	CASSYGTGGSGNTIYF	TGTGCCAGCAGTTACGGGACAGGGGGCTCTGGAAACACCATATATTTT
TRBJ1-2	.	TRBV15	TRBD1	CATSRETGGWGYTF	TGTGCCACCAGCAGGGAGACAGGGGGCTGGGGCTACACCTTC
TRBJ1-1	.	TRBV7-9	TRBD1	CASSLSRGLGTEAFF	TGTGCCAGCAGCTTATCCAGGGGGCTGGGCACTGAAGCTTTCTTT
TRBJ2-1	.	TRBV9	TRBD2	CASSRLAGSYNEQFF	TGTGCCAGCAGCCGACTAGCGGGGTCTTACAATGAGCAGTTCTTC
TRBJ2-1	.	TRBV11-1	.	CASSLKRAYNEQFF	TGTGCCAGCAGCCTGAAGAGAGCGTACAATGAGCAGTTCTTC
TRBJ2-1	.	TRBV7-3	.	CASSPNGGEQFF	TGTGCCAGCAGCCCTAACGGGGGTGAGCAGTTCTTC
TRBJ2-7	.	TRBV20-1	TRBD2	CSAIGRHEQYF	TGCAGTGCTATCGGGAGGCACGAGCAGTACTTC
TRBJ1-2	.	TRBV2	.	CASSERGGSDGYTF	TGTGCCAGCAGTGAGCGAGGGGGATCGGATGGCTACACCTTC
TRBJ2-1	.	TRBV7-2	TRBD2	CASSFLRGFYYNEQFF	TGTGCCAGCAGCTTTTTGCGGGGGTTTTACTACAATGAGCAGTTCTTC
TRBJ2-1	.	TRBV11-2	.	CASSLAGRYNEQFF	TGTGCCAGCAGCTTAGCAGGGCGATACAATGAGCAGTTCTTC
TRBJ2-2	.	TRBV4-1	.	CASSPSPISANTGELFF	TGCGCCAGCAGCCCCAGTCCGATCTCCGCGAACACCGGGGAGCTGTTTTTT
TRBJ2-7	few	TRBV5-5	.	CASSLGLVSVEQYF	TGTGCCAGCAGCTTGGGACTAGTTTCCGTCGAGCAGTACTTC
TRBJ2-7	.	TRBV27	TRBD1	CASSDRVYEQYF	TGTGCCAGCAGCGACAGGGTTTACGAGCAGTACTTC
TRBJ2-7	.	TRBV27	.	CARGVAVRPYEQYF	TGTGCCAGAGGGGTTGCGGTACGTCCCTACGAGCAGTACTTC
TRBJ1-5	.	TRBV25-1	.	CASSVQGNQPQHF	TGTGCCAGCAGTGTGCAGGGCAATCAGCCCCAGCATTTT
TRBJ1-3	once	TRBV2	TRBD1	CASSDRGLGNTIYF	TGTGCCAGCAGTGACAGGGGGCTGGGAAACACCATATATTTT
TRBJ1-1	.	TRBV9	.	CASSVGLLVNEVTEAFF	TGTGCCAGCAGCGTAGGTTTATTAGTCAACGAGGTCACTGAAGCTTTCTTT
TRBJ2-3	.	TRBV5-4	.	CASSLERQDTQYF	TGTGCCAGCAGCTTGGAACGCCAGGATACGCAGTATTTT
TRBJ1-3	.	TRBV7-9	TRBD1	CASSAQGASGNTIYF	TGTGCCAGCAGCGCCCAGGGGGCTTCGGGAAACACCATATATTTT
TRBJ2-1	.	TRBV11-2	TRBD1	CASSLKRTGPGQFF	TGTGCCAGCAGCTTAAAAAGGACAGGGCCCGGGCAGTTCTTC
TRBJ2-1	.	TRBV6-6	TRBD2	CASSYSLTGGNNEQFF	TGTGCCAGCAGTTACTCGTTGACGGGAGGGAACAATGAGCAGTTCTTC
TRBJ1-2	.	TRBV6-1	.	CASSGELPLGYTF	TGTGCCAGCAGCGGGGAGCTTCCATTGGGCTACACCTTC
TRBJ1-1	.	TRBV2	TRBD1	CASSRDRNTEAFF	TGTGCCAGCAGTAGGGACAGGAACACTGAAGCTTTCTTT
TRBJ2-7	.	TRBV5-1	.	CASSFPGTYEQYF	TGCGCCAGCAGCTTCCCGGGAACCTACGAGCAGTACTTC
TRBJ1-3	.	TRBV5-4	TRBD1	CASSLGRGQGAGNTIYF	TGTGCCAGCAGCTTGGGTCGGGGACAGGGAGCTGGAAACACCATATATTTT
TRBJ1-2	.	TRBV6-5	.	CASSLSGSEPGYGYTF	TGTGCCAGCAGTTTATCCGGGTCCGAGCCCGGCTATGGCTACACCTTC
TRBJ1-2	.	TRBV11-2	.	CASSLIGTNYGYTF	TGTGCCAGCAGCCTCATCGGGACTAACTATGGCTACACCTTC
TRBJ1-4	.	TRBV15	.	CATRGQATNEKLFF	TGTGCCACCAGGGGCCAGGCGACTAATGAAAAACTGTTTTTT